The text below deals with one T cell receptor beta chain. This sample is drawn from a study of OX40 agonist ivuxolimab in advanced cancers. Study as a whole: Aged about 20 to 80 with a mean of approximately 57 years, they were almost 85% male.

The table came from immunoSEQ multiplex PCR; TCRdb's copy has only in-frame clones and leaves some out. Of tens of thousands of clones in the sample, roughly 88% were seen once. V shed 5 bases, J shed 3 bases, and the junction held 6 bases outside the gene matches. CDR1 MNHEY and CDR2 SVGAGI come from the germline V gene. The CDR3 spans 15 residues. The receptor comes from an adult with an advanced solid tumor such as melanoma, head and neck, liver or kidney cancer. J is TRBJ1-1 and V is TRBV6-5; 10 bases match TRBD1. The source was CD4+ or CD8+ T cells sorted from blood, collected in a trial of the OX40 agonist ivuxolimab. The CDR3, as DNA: TGTGCCAGCAGTACCGACAGGGGGCGCGACACTGAAGCTTTCTTT. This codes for CASSTDRGRDTEAFF.